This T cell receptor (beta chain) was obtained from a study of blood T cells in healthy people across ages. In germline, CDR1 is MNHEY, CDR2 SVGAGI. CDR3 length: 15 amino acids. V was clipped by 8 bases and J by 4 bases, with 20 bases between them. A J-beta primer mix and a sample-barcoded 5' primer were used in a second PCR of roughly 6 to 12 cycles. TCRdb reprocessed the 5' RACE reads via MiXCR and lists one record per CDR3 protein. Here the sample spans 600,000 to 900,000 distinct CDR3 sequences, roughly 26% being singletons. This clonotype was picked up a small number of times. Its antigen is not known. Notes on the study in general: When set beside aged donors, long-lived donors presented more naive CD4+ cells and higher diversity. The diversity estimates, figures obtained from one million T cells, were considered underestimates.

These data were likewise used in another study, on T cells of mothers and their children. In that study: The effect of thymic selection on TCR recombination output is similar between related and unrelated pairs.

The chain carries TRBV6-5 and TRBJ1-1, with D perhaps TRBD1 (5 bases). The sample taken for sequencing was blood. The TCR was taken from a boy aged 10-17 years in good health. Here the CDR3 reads CASSIGGTSGTEAFF. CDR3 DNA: TGTGCCAGCTCCATAGGAGGGACCTCCGGCACTGAAGCTTTCTTT.